These 5 T cell receptor beta chains came from one sample sequenced in a study of breast tumors, draining lymph nodes, adjacent tissues. Via MiXCR, TCRdb re-called the multiplex PCR reads, giving one row per CDR3 protein. This sample has about 130,000 distinct CDR3 sequences, with less than 25% found just once. Breast cancer patients provided tissue from their axillary draining lymph nodes. The sequencing sample was made of axillary lymph node tissue. The receptors stem from a female donor with breast cancer. Some clones in this sample may be carry-over from other donors' samples.

This clonotype was observed many times. The genes are TRBV4-2 and TRBJ2-7; 9 bases are a match to TRBD2. CDR1 and CDR2 from the germline V gene are LGHNA and YNFKEQ. After removal of 1 base from V and 6 bases from J, the junction contained 7 bases not matched to a gene. The CDR3 has 15 residues. The CDR3 loop reads CASSQAGTSLAEQYF. CDR3 DNA sequence: TGTGCCAGCAGCCAAGCCGGGACTAGCTTAGCCGAGCAGTACTTC.

This clonotype appeared a few times. The V and J genes are TRBV28 and TRBJ2-7, with D unresolved. CDR1 is MDHEN and CDR2 is SYDVKM in the germline V gene. The CDR3 is 13 residues long. With 3 bases removed from V and 2 bases from J, the gap between germline ends came to 8 bases. CDR3 sequence (DNA): TGTGCCAGCAGTTTGCAAGTGACCTACGAGCAGTACTTC. This translates into CASSLQVTYEQYF.

At least ten counts were recorded for this clonotype. The chain links TRBV7-9 to TRBJ2-3; D ambiguous. The CDR3 has 12 amino acids. Germline CDR1 reads SEHNR; CDR2 reads FQNEAQ (reference sequence). Trimming took off 3 bases at V and 9 bases at J, with 10 bases between the two ends. The CDR3 here is CASSFPMQTQYF. The CDR3, as DNA: TGTGCCAGCAGCTTCCCAATGCAGACGCAGTATTTT. The full variable domain, with the rest looked up from reference TRBV7-9 and TRBJ2-3, is DTGVSQNPRHKITKRGQNVTFRCDPISEHNRLYWYRQTLGQGPEFLTYFQNEAQLEKSRLLSDRFSAERPKGSFSTLEIQRTEQGDSAMYLCASSFPMQTQYFGPGTRLTVL.

This clonotype was observed many times. The gene calls are TRBV5-1 and TRBJ2-7; 8 bases are a match to TRBD1. This CDR3 contains 15 residues. Looked up from germline, CDR1 is SGHRS and CDR2 is YFSETQ. V shed 2 bases and J 5 bases; nucleotides not matched to a gene: 9. The CDR3 bases are TGCGCCAGCAGCTTTCCAGGCAGGGGGCAAAACGAGCAGTACTTC. It is translated as CASSFPGRGQNEQYF.

This clonotype has just a few counts. CDR3 loop: CASSRGWTSVSLAKNIQYF. The DNA of the CDR3 is TGTGCCAGCAGCCGAGGATGGACTAGCGTTTCTCTAGCCAAAAACATTCAGTACTTC. This chain connects TRBV5-6 to TRBJ2-4; TRBD2 matches at 9 bases. Germline CDR1 is SGHDT and CDR2 is YYEEEE. The CDR3 has 19 residues. Trimming at V came to 4 bases and at J to 0 bases, leaving 14 bases not matched to a gene.